The entry below describes one TCR beta chain. Its antigen is as yet unknown. These data belong to a study of T cells after yellow fever vaccination. Findings and caveats of the study: Booster sampling recovered most clones from primary vaccination (nearly 98% CD4, around 88% CD8).

Germline V gives CDR1 MNHEY, CDR2 SVGAGI. J lost 3 bases, V lost 4 bases, and 3 bases had no gene match. The CDR3 contains 13 residues. One entry per CDR3 protein results from TCRdb running MiXCR on the 5' RACE reads. The sample lists some 350,000 distinct CDR3 sequences, over 3.5% seen once, with roughly 24% in the top ten. This sequence was found in a man aged 18 to 29 who received the YFV17D yellow fever vaccine. The sample consisted of PBMCs, taken 5 days after the yellow fever booster vaccination. The chain combines TRBV6-5 with TRBJ2-7; 7 positions agree with TRBD1. The CDR3 here is CASSSGQLYEQYV. The CDR3 DNA follows: TGTGCCAGCAGTTCGGGACAGCTCTACGAGCAGTACGTC.